The clone carrying this T cell receptor beta chain occurred many times. Its antigen is unidentified. The data originate from a study of response to subunit inactivated influenza vaccine. Germline V gives CDR1 PRHDT, CDR2 FYEKMQ (reference sequence). Trimming cost V 5 bases and J 6 bases; bases outside gene matches: 11. CDR3 length: 15 residues. TCRdb recomputed calls from the RT-PCR reads with MiXCR, one row per CDR3 protein. The sample lists about 500,000 distinct CDR3 sequences; approximately 15% were seen once. Overall study results and limits: Every seasonal influenza vaccination brings in few new T cells, the authors suggested.

The J gene is TRBJ2-7, the V gene TRBV13; TRBD2 agrees at 9 bases. The sample consisted of CD4+ T cells sorted from PBMCs, taken less than 30 months after vaccination. The TCR was taken from a man in his fifties or sixties who received an inactivated influenza vaccine. CDR3 sequence reads: CASSPRIAGVSEQYF. The CDR3 DNA follows: TGTGCCAGCAGCCCCCGGATAGCGGGAGTTTCCGAGCAGTACTTC.